This T cell receptor beta chain was sequenced during a study of OX40 agonist ivuxolimab in advanced cancers. Turning to the study itself: Ivuxolimab, an agonist antibody against OX40 (CD134), was given to patients. Study observations and caveats: Partial responders at 0.1-3.0 mg/kg had among the lowest clonal expansion. On average, CD8+ T cells showed a greater number of expanded clones than CD4+.

If patients had autoimmune disease history or systemic immunosuppression, they were excluded. To note about this clone: Its specificity is not known.

V gave up 2 bases and J gave up 4 bases, with 8 bases separating them. This CDR3 is 13 amino acids long. The germline V gene encodes CDR1 SGHVS and CDR2 FNYEAQ. Using immunoSEQ multiplex PCR, the repertoire was profiled, and TCRdb retains in-frame clones only, with some absent. The data hold about 40,000 clones, with more than 75% observed a single time. The chain employs TRBV7-6 and TRBJ1-2; D is unresolved. The starting material was CD4+ or CD8+ T cells sorted from blood, obtained in a trial of the OX40 agonist ivuxolimab. This TCR came from an adult with an advanced solid tumor such as melanoma, head and neck, liver or kidney cancer. The CDR3 here is CASSLTRGYGYTF. For the CDR3, the DNA is TGTGCCAGCAGCTTAACCAGAGGCTATGGCTACACCTTC.